The T cell receptor (beta chain) described here comes from a study of shared clonotypes between healthy human individuals. Turning to the study itself: Three plates were used per donor for CD4 naive, three for CD4 memory, two for CD8 naive and one for CD8 memory. General observations from the study: Rarefaction demonstrated incomplete sorted-subset sequencing despite large depth.

Samples underwent the assay at deep level. Data came from immunoSEQ multiplex PCR; TCRdb stores just in-frame clones and leaves some out. The sample lists roughly 2,500,000 clones, roughly 93% occurring once. This clone was seen a single time. The target antigen is unknown. The sample holds other DNA sequences that translate to the same CDR3. This CDR3 comprises 11 residues. Trimming shortened V by 6 bases and J by 8 bases, and 10 bases separated the two germline ends. CDR1 DFQATT and CDR2 SNEGSKA come from the germline V gene (reference sequence). This TCR derives from a man aged 18 to 30 in good health. Some clones in this sample may be carry-over from other donors' samples. This chain links TRBV20-1 with TRBJ1-4; maybe TRBD1 (6 bases). Sequencing used naive CD4+ T cells from PBMCs. Specified subset: CD45RA+ positively selected. CDR3 DNA sequence: TGCAGTGCCCTCAGGGGCGAAAAACTGTTTTTT. It specifies CSALRGEKLFF.